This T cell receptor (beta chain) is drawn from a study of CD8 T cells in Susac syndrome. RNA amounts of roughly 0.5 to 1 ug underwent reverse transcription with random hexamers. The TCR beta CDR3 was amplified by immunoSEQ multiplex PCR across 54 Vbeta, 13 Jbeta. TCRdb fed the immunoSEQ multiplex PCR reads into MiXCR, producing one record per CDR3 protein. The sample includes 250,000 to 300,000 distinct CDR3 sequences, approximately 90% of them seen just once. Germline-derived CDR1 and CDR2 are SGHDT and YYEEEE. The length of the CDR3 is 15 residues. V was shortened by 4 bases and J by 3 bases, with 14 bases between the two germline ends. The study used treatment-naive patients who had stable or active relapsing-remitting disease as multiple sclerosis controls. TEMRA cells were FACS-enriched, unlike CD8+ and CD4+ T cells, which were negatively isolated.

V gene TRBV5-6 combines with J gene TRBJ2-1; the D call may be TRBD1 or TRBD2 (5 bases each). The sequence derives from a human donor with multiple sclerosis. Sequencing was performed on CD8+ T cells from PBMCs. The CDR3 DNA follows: TGTGCCAGCAGCGGGGACCTCCTTCTCTACAATGAGCAGTTCTTC. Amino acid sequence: CASSGDLLLYNEQFF.